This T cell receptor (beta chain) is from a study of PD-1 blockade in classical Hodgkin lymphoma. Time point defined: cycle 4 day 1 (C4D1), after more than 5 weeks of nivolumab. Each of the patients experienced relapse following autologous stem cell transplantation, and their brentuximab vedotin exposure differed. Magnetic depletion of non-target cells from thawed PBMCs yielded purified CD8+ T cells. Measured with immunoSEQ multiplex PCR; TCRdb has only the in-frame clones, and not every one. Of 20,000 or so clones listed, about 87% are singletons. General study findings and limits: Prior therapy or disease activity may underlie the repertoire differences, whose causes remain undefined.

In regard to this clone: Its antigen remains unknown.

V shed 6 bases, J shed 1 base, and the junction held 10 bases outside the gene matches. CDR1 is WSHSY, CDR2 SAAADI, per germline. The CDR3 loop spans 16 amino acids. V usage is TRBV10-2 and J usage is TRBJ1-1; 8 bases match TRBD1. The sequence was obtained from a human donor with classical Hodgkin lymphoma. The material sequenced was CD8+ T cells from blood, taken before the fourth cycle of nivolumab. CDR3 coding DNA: TGCGCCAGCAGCTGGCCTAAGGACAGGGCGAACACTGAAGCTTTCTTT. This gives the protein CASSWPKDRANTEAFF.